The 28 T cell receptor beta chains in this list originate from one sample, sequenced in a study of cytotoxic CD8 clonotypes in ibrutinib-treated CLL. Profiled with immunoSEQ multiplex PCR; TCRdb holds only in-frame clones, not every one. The sample consists of 150,000 to 200,000 clones, 88% of them appearing once. The sequencing here drew on PBMCs, taken at disease progression, from a patient treated with ibrutinib. Receptors originate from a human donor with chronic lymphocytic leukemia.

This rearrangement joins TRBV7-3 to TRBJ1-1, with D possibly TRBD1 on 6 matching bases. The CDR3 covers 17 residues. The V end lost 0 bases, the J end lost 8 bases, and 22 bases lay between the germline ends. Germline-derived CDR1 and CDR2 are SGHTA and FQGTGA. The CDR3 DNA is TGTGCCAGCAGCTTAACGGTGGTCAGGGGAAGTTTAATAGAAGCTTTCTTT. Its protein is CASSLTVVRGSLIEAFF.

Points on this clone: This sample also contains other DNA sequences that code for the same CDR3. The rearrangement joins TRBV9 to TRBJ1-2; D call uncertain. Looked up from germline, CDR1 is SGDLS and CDR2 is YYNGEE. The CDR3 has 14 residues. The ends were cut back, 4 bases at V and 8 bases at J, with 18 bases in the middle. As DNA, the CDR3 is TGTGCCAGCAGCCCGCGACGGCTCTTGGGGGGCTACACCTTC. The encoded protein is CASSPRRLLGGYTF.

The chain has TRBV5-1 and TRBJ2-1; 7 positions match TRBD2. Germline loops: CDR1 SGHRS, CDR2 YFSETQ. CDR3 length: 13 residues. V lost 5 bases, J lost 1 base, and 0 bases stayed unmatched. CDR3 in DNA: TGCGCCAGCAGGCGGGAGTCCTACAATGAGCAGTTCTTC. Its translation is CASRRESYNEQFF.

This chain connects TRBV6-6 to TRBJ2-1; D remains ambiguous. Germline V gives CDR1 MNHNY, CDR2 SVGAGI (reference sequence). The CDR3 sequence is 15 residues long. Trimming removed 4 bases at V and 9 bases at J, with 19 bases between. The CDR3 coding sequence is TGTGCCAGCAGTTTAGGACGGCCTCCGGTGGGTGAGCAGTTCTTC. Amino acids: CASSLGRPPVGEQFF.

The chain carries TRBV5-1 and TRBJ2-2; 7 bases map to TRBD1. CDR1 is SGHRS and CDR2 is YFSETQ in the germline V gene. J was trimmed by 0 bases and V by 3 bases; bases with no gene match: 5. The CDR3 consists of 16 residues. CDR3 coding DNA: TGCGCCAGCAGCTCACAGGGGAGCGCGAACACCGGGGAGCTGTTTTTT. This gives the protein CASSSQGSANTGELFF.

This clone was counted between two and nine times. The chain has TRBV7-6 and TRBJ2-3; D remains unclear. The ends were cut back, 5 bases at V and 2 bases at J, with 5 bases in the middle. The CDR3 contains 12 residues. From germline, CDR1 is SGHVS and CDR2 FNYEAQ. CDR3 nucleotide sequence: TGTGCCAGCAGCACACACACAGATACGCAGTATTTT. This sequence encodes CASSTHTDTQYF.

V is TRBV7-3 and J is TRBJ1-5, with 9 bases lining up with TRBD1. V was pared by 4 bases and J by 4 bases, with 2 bases of the junction left unmatched. Germline CDR1 is SGHTA and CDR2 is FQGTGA. CDR3 size: 14 residues. The CDR3 here is CASSSGTGNQPQHF. The CDR3, as DNA: TGTGCCAGCAGCTCCGGGACAGGGAATCAGCCCCAGCATTTT.

This rearrangement joins TRBV4-1 to TRBJ1-2, with D uncertain. V lost 4 bases, J lost 6 bases, and 12 bases lay in between. Germline CDR1 MGHRA, CDR2 YSYEKL. This CDR3 comprises 13 residues. The CDR3 is CASSRERRNGYTF. In DNA form, the CDR3 reads TGCGCCAGCAGCCGGGAAAGACGGAATGGCTACACCTTC.

V is TRBV11-3 and J is TRBJ1-3; the D gene is possibly TRBD1 (6 bases). CDR3 length equals 14 residues. With 6 bases removed from V and 4 bases from J, the gap between germline ends came to 13 bases. The V gene's germline CDR1 is SGHNT and CDR2 YENEEA. CDR3 sequence: CASRGQTDGNTIYF. In DNA, the CDR3 is TGTGCCAGCAGGGGACAAACGGACGGAAACACCATATATTTT.

This chain connects TRBV5-1 to TRBJ1-5, with D perhaps matching TRBD1 (5 bases). Trimming cost V 0 bases and J 6 bases, with 13 bases left between them. This CDR3 contains 15 residues. From germline, CDR1 is SGHRS and CDR2 YFSETQ. CDR3 loop: CASSLGWGSAQPQHF. As DNA, the CDR3 is TGCGCCAGCAGCTTGGGCTGGGGGTCGGCTCAGCCCCAGCATTTT.

The rearrangement joins TRBV6-5 to TRBJ2-3, with 11 bases matching TRBD2. The length of the CDR3 is 15 residues. Germline V CDR1 and CDR2: MNHEY, SVGAGI. Unmatched junction bases numbered 0, after V lost 0 bases and J lost 4 bases. The CDR3 DNA is TGTGCCAGCAGTTACTCACTAGCGGGAGCAGATACGCAGTATTTT. It yields the protein CASSYSLAGADTQYF.

Only a few counts were recorded for this clone. This chain joins TRBV5-6 and TRBJ2-3; D remains ambiguous. Trimming removed 2 bases from V and 7 bases from J, with 8 bases in between. CDR3 length: 12 amino acids. The V gene's germline CDR1 is SGHDT and CDR2 YYEEEE. The DNA of the CDR3 is TGTGCCAGCAGCTTAGTGGTGAATACGCAGTATTTT. Encoded protein: CASSLVVNTQYF.

The chain employs TRBV4-2 and TRBJ2-3, with D possibly matching TRBD2 (7 bases). Trimming removed 5 bases from V and 4 bases from J, with 16 bases in between. Germline V lookup: CDR1 LGHNA, CDR2 YNFKEQ. The CDR3 has 15 residues. The CDR3 protein is CASSSPRGGPDTQYF. The CDR3 DNA sequence: TGTGCCAGCAGCTCCCCTAGGGGGGGACCAGATACGCAGTATTTT.

This sequence joins TRBV30 and TRBJ2-5; no clear D. The CDR3 is 11 residues long. Germline assignment: CDR1 GTSNPN and CDR2 SVGIG (reference sequence). Trimming took off 8 bases at V and 2 bases at J, with 9 bases between the two ends. The CDR3 loop is CAGTQQETQYF. The CDR3 bases are TGTGCCGGAACCCAACAAGAGACCCAGTACTTC.

The gene calls are TRBV4-3 and TRBJ1-2, with TRBD1 as a possible D gene (5 bases). The CDR3 has 15 residues. The germline CDR1 and CDR2 sequences are LGHNA and YSLEER. Deletions cut 0 bases from V and 4 bases from J, with 12 bases between. CDR3 nucleotide sequence: TGCGCCAGCAGCCAAGATTACAGGCAAGCCTATGGCTACACCTTC. The encoded protein is CASSQDYRQAYGYTF.

This chain connects TRBV27 to TRBJ2-5; the D is unclear. Deletions cut 0 bases from V and 4 bases from J, with 15 bases between. Germline CDR1 MNHEY, CDR2 SMNVEV (reference sequence). This CDR3 is 16 amino acids long. The CDR3 loop reads CASSLSYSARRETQYF. Written as DNA, the CDR3 is TGTGCCAGCAGTTTATCTTATTCGGCGAGGAGAGAGACCCAGTACTTC.

J is TRBJ2-5 and V is TRBV7-3; no clear D. Germline V gene sequence: CDR1 SGHTA, CDR2 FQGTGA. V was cut by 4 bases and J by 3 bases, with 15 bases left in between. This CDR3 is built from 15 residues. The CDR3, as DNA: TGTGCCAGCAGCTCCCCGGACGCAGGAAAAGAGACCCAGTACTTC. Translated, it gives CASSSPDAGKETQYF.

This chain uses TRBV5-1 with TRBJ2-7; D is possibly TRBD1 or TRBD2 (5 bases each). Trimming cost V 0 bases and J 0 bases, with 13 bases left between them. CDR3 length: 16 residues. Germline assignment: CDR1 SGHRS and CDR2 YFSETQ. The CDR3 loop reads CASSLGTGLTSYEQYF. In nucleotides, the CDR3 is TGCGCCAGCAGCTTGGGTACGGGGCTTACCTCCTACGAGCAGTACTTC.

This clone was counted between two and nine times. The chain carries TRBV28 and TRBJ1-5; possibly TRBD1 for D (5 bases). In germline, CDR1 is MDHEN, CDR2 SYDVKM. The CDR3 length is 14 residues. Trimming took off 10 bases at V and 1 base at J, with 14 bases between the two ends. CDR3 in amino acids: CATIQGWSNQPQHF. CDR3 nucleotide sequence: TGTGCCACGATTCAGGGTTGGAGCAATCAGCCCCAGCATTTT.

The gene calls are TRBV9 and TRBJ1-1, with D perhaps TRBD1 (5 bases). V was trimmed by 5 bases and J by 7 bases, leaving 12 bases between them. Per germline, CDR1 SGDLS and CDR2 YYNGEE. This CDR3 has 12 residues. The CDR3 DNA follows: TGTGCCAGCAGAGGGGACGGGGTTGAAGCTTTCTTT. Translating gives CASRGDGVEAFF.

The count of this clone is one. The rearrangement joins TRBV11-2 to TRBJ1-2; no reliable D call. Germline V gene sequence: CDR1 SGHAT, CDR2 FQNNGV. V dropped 1 base and J dropped 2 bases, with 11 bases sitting between them. CDR3 length: 15 residues. The DNA for the CDR3 is TGTGCCAGCAGCTTAGGTGGAACGGGAAACTATGGCTACACCTTC. Its protein product is CASSLGGTGNYGYTF.

The chain recombines TRBV10-1 with TRBJ2-2; TRBD2 agrees at 10 bases. The CDR3 is 15 amino acids. Germline CDR1 reads WNHNN; CDR2 reads SYGVQD (reference sequence). V was clipped by 5 bases and J by 2 bases; unmatched bases: 2. DNA for the CDR3: TGCGCCAGCAGTAGCGGGAGGGGTAACACCGGGGAGCTGTTTTTT. Protein sequence: CASSSGRGNTGELFF.

The chain joins TRBV5-5 to TRBJ2-7, with D perhaps given as TRBD1 or TRBD2 (5 bases each). Germline V gene lookup returns CDR1 SGHKS and CDR2 YYEKEE (reference sequence). The CDR3 is made up of 15 amino acids. V dropped 3 bases and J dropped 2 bases, with 15 bases sitting between them. In DNA, the CDR3 is TGTGCCAGCAGCTGGGGGATGGAGAGTCCCTACGAGCAGTACTTC. This gives the protein CASSWGMESPYEQYF.

The chain couples TRBV28 to TRBJ2-2; 9 nucleotides align to TRBD2. The CDR3 consists of 16 residues. Trimming removed 5 bases from V and 4 bases from J; junction bases left unmatched: 8. CDR1 and CDR2 from the germline V gene are MDHEN and SYDVKM. The chain's CDR3 is CASSRRLAALTGELFF. The CDR3 DNA reads as TGTGCCAGCAGTCGACGACTAGCGGCACTCACCGGGGAGCTGTTTTTT.

This rearrangement joins TRBV5-1 to TRBJ1-5; D might be TRBD1 (5 bases). Germline-derived CDR1 and CDR2 are SGHRS and YFSETQ. Trimming shortened V by 3 bases and J by 6 bases, and 13 bases separated the two germline ends. There are 14 residues in the CDR3. In DNA, the CDR3 is TGCGCCAGCAGCTCCGTAGGGGACGGTCAGCCCCAGCATTTT. Amino acids: CASSSVGDGQPQHF. Full variable domain (remainder filled in from reference TRBV5-1 and TRBJ1-5): KAGVTQTPRYLIKTRGQQVTLSCSPISGHRSVSWYQQTPGQGLQFLFEYFSETQRNKGNFPGRFSGRQFSNSRSEMNVSTLELGDSALYLCASSSVGDGQPQHFGDGTRLSIL.

The chain combines TRBV6-6 with TRBJ1-2; a possible D gene is TRBD1 (6 bases). The CDR3 has 13 residues. Germline CDR1 and CDR2: MNHNY and SVGAGI (reference sequence). With 4 bases removed from V and 8 bases from J, the gap between germline ends came to 14 bases. CDR3 residues: CASSFQTGRGYTF. Written as DNA, the CDR3 is TGTGCCAGCAGTTTCCAGACAGGACGGGGCTACACCTTC.

The rearrangement uses TRBV13 and TRBJ1-1; D gene ambiguous. Trimming shortened V by 0 bases and J by 0 bases, and 11 bases separated the two germline ends. The germline gives CDR1 PRHDT, CDR2 FYEKMQ (reference sequence). The CDR3 sequence is 16 residues long. The CDR3 bases are TGTGCCAGCAGCTTAGGGCAGCCAACAATGAACACTGAAGCTTTCTTT. Translated, it gives CASSLGQPTMNTEAFF.

This chain uses TRBV7-9 with TRBJ1-1, with a weak D call TRBD1 (6 bases). V lost 3 bases to trimming and J lost 4 bases, with 18 bases between them. Germline assignment: CDR1 SEHNR and CDR2 FQNEAQ (reference sequence). This CDR3 is built from 16 residues. The DNA for the CDR3 is TGTGCCAGCAGCTTGGTAGGGGGGGCGCTTGCCACTGAAGCTTTCTTT. Translating gives CASSLVGGALATEAFF.